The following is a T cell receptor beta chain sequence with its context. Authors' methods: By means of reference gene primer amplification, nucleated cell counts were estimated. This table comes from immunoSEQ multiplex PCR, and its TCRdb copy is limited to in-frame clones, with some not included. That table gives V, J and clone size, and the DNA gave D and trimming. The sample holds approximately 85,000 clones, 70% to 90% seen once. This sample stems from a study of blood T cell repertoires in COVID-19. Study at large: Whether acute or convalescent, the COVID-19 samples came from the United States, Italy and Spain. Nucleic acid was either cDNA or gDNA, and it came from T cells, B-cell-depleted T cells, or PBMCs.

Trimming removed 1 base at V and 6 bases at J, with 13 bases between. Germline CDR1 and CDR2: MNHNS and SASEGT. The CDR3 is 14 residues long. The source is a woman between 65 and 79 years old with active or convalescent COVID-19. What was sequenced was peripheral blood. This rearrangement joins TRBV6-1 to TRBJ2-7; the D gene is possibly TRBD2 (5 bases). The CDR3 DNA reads TGTGCCAGCAGTGAAGGCCCCGGGGTCCGCGAGCAGTACTTC. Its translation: CASSEGPGVREQYF.